The 3 T cell receptor beta chains reported below all come from one sample, sequenced in a study of vaccination effects on CD4 cells after COVID-19. These receptors' antigens are unknown. Libraries were prepared by immunoSEQ multiplex PCR; TCRdb keeps only in-frame clonotypes and omits some of them. The repertoire holds around 28,000 clones, about three quarters seen once, with roughly a sixth in the top ten. In the ViraFEST assay, antigen-specific CD4+ clonotypes were identified by expansion after peptide-pool stimulation. Between days 9 and 10 of culture, CD4+ T cells were separated out. Infection dated between March and December 2020, before the Alpha, Beta and Delta variants reached the United States. The sequencing here drew on CD4+ T cells from PBMCs cultured with SARS-CoV-2 spike peptides, taken before COVID-19 vaccination. These receptors all stem from a human donor who had a prior SARS-CoV-2 infection.

The chain combines TRBV2 with TRBJ2-2; TRBD1 matches at 10 bases. The CDR3 loop spans 16 amino acids. Germline CDR1 reads SNHLY; CDR2 reads FYNNEI. Trimming at V came to 6 bases and at J to 4 bases, leaving 8 bases not matched to a gene. CDR3 in DNA: TGTGCCAGCAGGGAGACAGGGGGCGCGTTCACCGGGGAGCTGTTTTTT. The encoded protein is CASRETGGAFTGELFF.

This clone was detected only a few times. V gene TRBV27 combines with J gene TRBJ2-4; 12 bases are a match to TRBD2. Germline V gene lookup returns CDR1 MNHEY and CDR2 SMNVEV (reference sequence). This CDR3 spans 20 amino acids. With 5 bases clipped from V and 6 bases from J, the junction kept 20 bases outside the gene matches. The CDR3: CASSTPGPRLAGARGNIQYF. Here the CDR3 DNA reads TGTGCCAGCAGTACACCAGGTCCCAGACTAGCGGGAGCTCGGGGAAACATTCAGTACTTC.

The chain carries TRBV9 and TRBJ1-6; D remains unclear. V was shortened by 7 bases and J by 7 bases, with 9 bases between the two germline ends. Germline V gene lookup returns CDR1 SGDLS and CDR2 YYNGEE. The CDR3 length is 12 residues. This CDR3 reads CASGTENSPLHF. The CDR3 coding sequence is TGTGCCAGCGGCACAGAGAATTCACCCCTCCACTTT.